Following are 5 T cell receptor beta chains from one sample sequenced in a study of T cell responses to AZD1222 COVID-19 vaccine. Sequencing used immunoSEQ multiplex PCR; TCRdb keeps in-frame clones, though not all of them. Found here are 120,000 or so clones, around 83% of them singletons; the top ten hold 25% to 35%. The starting material was peripheral blood, obtained 28 days after the second AZD1222 dose. The receptors derive from an adult who received the AZD1222 COVID-19 vaccine.

The chain recombines TRBV7-8 with TRBJ2-1, with 11 bases aligning to TRBD2. Unmatched junction bases numbered 15, after V lost 2 bases and J lost 6 bases. Germline CDR1 is SGHVS and CDR2 is FQNEAQ. This CDR3 has 19 residues. The CDR3 sequence: CASSLMGLTSGDPSNEQFF. The CDR3 DNA reads TGTGCCAGCAGCTTAATGGGATTGACTAGCGGGGACCCATCCAATGAGCAGTTCTTC.

This clone was found once. The sample has other DNA sequences that encode this CDR3 too. V usage is TRBV7-9 and J usage is TRBJ2-2, with 11 nucleotides matching TRBD2. CDR1 is SEHNR, CDR2 FQNEAQ, per germline (reference sequence). CDR3 length: 14 amino acids. With 3 bases clipped from V and 6 bases from J, the junction kept 0 bases outside the gene matches. CDR3 bases: TGTGCCAGCAGCTTGGGACTAGCGGCCGGGGAGCTGTTTTTT. Amino acid sequence: CASSLGLAAGELFF.

The rearrangement uses TRBV19 and TRBJ2-3, with TRBD2 as a possible D gene (6 bases). The CDR3 is 15 amino acids. V lost 10 bases to trimming and J lost 5 bases, with 22 bases between them. The V gene's germline CDR1 is LNHDA and CDR2 SQIVND (reference sequence). The CDR3 loop reads CATGARNAGKDTQYF. DNA of the CDR3: TGTGCCACGGGTGCCCGAAACGCGGGGAAAGATACGCAGTATTTT.

The V gene is TRBV19, the J gene TRBJ2-3, with TRBD1 matching over 9 bases. The ends lost 5 bases at V and 5 bases at J; junction bases unmatched: 5. The germline CDR1 and CDR2 sequences are LNHDA and SQIVND (reference sequence). The CDR3 spans 14 residues. The DNA for the CDR3 is TGTGCCAGTAGTGACAGGGGGTGGGTAGATACGCAGTATTTT. Amino acids: CASSDRGWVDTQYF.

The rearrangement joins TRBV12-5 to TRBJ1-1, with 7 bases identical to TRBD1. Germline V gene sequence: CDR1 LGHNT, CDR2 FRNRAP. The CDR3 sequence is 13 residues long. V lost 6 bases, J lost 4 bases, and 5 bases stayed unmatched. CDR3 residues: CASGVDRATEAFF. Here the CDR3 DNA reads TGTGCTAGTGGCGTAGACAGGGCCACTGAAGCTTTCTTT. Based on the CDR3 plus reference TRBV12-5 and TRBJ1-1, the full variable domain is DARVTQTPRHKVTEMGQEVTMRCQPILGHNTVFWYRQTMMQGLELLAYFRNRAPLDDSGMPKDRFSAEMPDATLATLKIQPSEPRDSAVYFCASGVDRATEAFFGQGTRLTVV.